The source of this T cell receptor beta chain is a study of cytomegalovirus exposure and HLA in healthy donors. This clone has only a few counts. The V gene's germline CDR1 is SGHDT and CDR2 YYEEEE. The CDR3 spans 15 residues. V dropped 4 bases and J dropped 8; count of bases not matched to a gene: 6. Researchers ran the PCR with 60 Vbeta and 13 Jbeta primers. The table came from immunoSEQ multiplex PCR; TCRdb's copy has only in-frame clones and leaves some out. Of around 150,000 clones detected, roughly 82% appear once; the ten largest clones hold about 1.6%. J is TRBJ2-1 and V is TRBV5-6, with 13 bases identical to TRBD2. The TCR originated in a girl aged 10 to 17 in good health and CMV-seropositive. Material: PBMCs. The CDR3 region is CASSPGLAGWDEQFF. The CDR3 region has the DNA TGTGCCAGCAGCCCGGGACTAGCGGGATGGGATGAGCAGTTCTTC.